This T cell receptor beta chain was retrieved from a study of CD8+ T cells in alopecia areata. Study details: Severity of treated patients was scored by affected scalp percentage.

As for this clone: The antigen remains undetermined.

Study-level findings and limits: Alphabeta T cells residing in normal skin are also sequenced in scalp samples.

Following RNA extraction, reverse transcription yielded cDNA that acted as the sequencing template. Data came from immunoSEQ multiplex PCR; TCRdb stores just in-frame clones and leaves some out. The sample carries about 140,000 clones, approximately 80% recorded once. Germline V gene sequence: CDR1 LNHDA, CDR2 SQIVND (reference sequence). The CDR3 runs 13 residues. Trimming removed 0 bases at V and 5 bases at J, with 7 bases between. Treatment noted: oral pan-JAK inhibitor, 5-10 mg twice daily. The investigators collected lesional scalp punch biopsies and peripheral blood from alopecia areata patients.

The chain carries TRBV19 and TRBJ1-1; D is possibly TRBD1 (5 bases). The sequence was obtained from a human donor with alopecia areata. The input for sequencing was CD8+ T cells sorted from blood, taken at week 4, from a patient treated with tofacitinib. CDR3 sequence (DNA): TGTGCCAGTAGTATAGACGGGGGGACTGAAGCTTTCTTT. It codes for CASSIDGGTEAFF.